Below, one T cell receptor beta chain is given with its context. This entry is derived from a study of CD4 and CD8 cells across lung adenocarcinoma regions. There are 16 residues in the CDR3. Germline V gene sequence: CDR1 SGHTA, CDR2 FQGTGA. The ends were cut back, 4 bases at V and 3 bases at J, with 15 bases in the middle. TCRdb re-called the PCR reads with MiXCR, one entry per CDR3 protein. Among under 20,000 distinct CDR3 sequences listed, roughly 50% were seen once. Samples came from patients with localized non-small cell lung adenocarcinoma. This clonotype was sampled from a male donor with lung adenocarcinoma. The CD4 and CD8 labels of this study may be unreliable. The chain uses TRBV7-3 and TRBJ2-2; no clear D gene. Specimen: CD4+ T cells from the margin of a lung tumor. CDR3 in DNA: TGTGCCAGCAGCTCACGACCCTTTTCAGACACCGGGGAGCTGTTTTTT. Amino acid sequence: CASSSRPFSDTGELFF. The whole variable domain, filled in from reference TRBV7-3 and TRBJ2-2, reads GAGVSQTPSNKVTEKGKYVELRCDPISGHTALYWYRQSLGQGPEFLIYFQGTGAADDSGLPNDRFFAVRPEGSVSTLKIQRTERGDSAVYLCASSSRPFSDTGELFFGEGSRLTVL.